The 7 T cell receptor beta chains below come from one sample, sequenced in a study of blood T cell repertoires in COVID-19. Measured with immunoSEQ multiplex PCR; TCRdb has only the in-frame clones, and not every one. The table has some 65,000 clones, 79% seen once. What was sequenced was peripheral blood. The receptors were sampled from a woman in her seventies with acute or convalescent COVID-19.

This rearrangement joins TRBV6-5 to TRBJ1-1; 7 bases match TRBD1. The CDR3 is 12 residues long. The ends lost 10 bases at V and 0 bases at J; junction bases unmatched: 2. Germline V gene sequence: CDR1 MNHEY, CDR2 SVGAGI. This chain's CDR3 is CAIGTVNTEAFF. The CDR3 DNA reads as TGTGCCATAGGGACAGTGAACACTGAAGCTTTCTTT.

The chain joins TRBV6-5 to TRBJ1-5, with a possible D match to TRBD1 (6 bases). In germline, CDR1 is MNHEY, CDR2 SVGAGI. This CDR3 spans 14 amino acids. V dropped 6 bases and J dropped 5 bases, with 14 bases sitting between them. The CDR3 nucleotides are TGTGCCAGCAGCAGAACAGGGTTATATCAGCCCCAGCATTTT. This translates into CASSRTGLYQPQHF.

The gene calls are TRBV9 and TRBJ2-7; D possibly corresponds to TRBD2 (6 bases). There are 15 residues in the CDR3. Trimming shortened V by 4 bases and J by 6 bases, and 20 bases separated the two germline ends. The V gene's germline CDR1 is SGDLS and CDR2 YYNGEE. CDR3 coding DNA: TGTGCCAGCAGCACCACCGGGACTCAATGGGGCGAGCAGTACTTC. This codes for CASSTTGTQWGEQYF. Supplemented by reference TRBV9 and TRBJ2-7, the full variable domain reads DSGVTQTPKHLITATGQRVTLRCSPRSGDLSVYWYQQSLDQGLQFLIQYYNGEERAKGNILERFSAQQFPDLHSELNLSSLELGDSALYFCASSTTGTQWGEQYFGPGTRLTVT.

The chain carries TRBV15 and TRBJ1-5; D possibly corresponds to TRBD1 (5 bases). V lost 1 base, J lost 5 bases, and 9 bases lay in between. This CDR3 contains 14 residues. Germline V gene data show CDR1 as LNHNV and CDR2 as YYDKDF (reference sequence). The CDR3 sequence is CATSRGRADQPQHF. In DNA form, the CDR3 reads TGTGCCACCAGCAGAGGCAGGGCTGATCAGCCCCAGCATTTT.

The rearrangement links TRBV7-2 to TRBJ2-3; 7 positions match TRBD2. Germline assignment: CDR1 SGHTA and CDR2 FQGNSA. Losses at the gene ends were 0 bases for V and 4 bases for J; bases not matched to a gene: 10. This CDR3 spans 17 amino acids. The chain's CDR3 is CASSLAPRAGWSDTQYF. The CDR3 bases are TGTGCCAGCAGCTTAGCCCCTCGAGCGGGGTGGTCAGATACGCAGTATTTT.

For the CDR3, the DNA is TGTGCCTGGAGCCCTACAGGGCTAGGCAATCAGCCCCAGCATTTT. The encoded protein is CAWSPTGLGNQPQHF. V usage is TRBV30 and J usage is TRBJ1-5; weak D call: TRBD1 (6 bases). Germline loops: CDR1 GTSNPN, CDR2 SVGIG (reference sequence). Trimming shortened V by 3 bases and J by 2 bases, and 14 bases separated the two germline ends. The CDR3 contains 15 residues.

CDR3 nucleotide sequence: TGTGCCAGCAGCCTCAGGGGAGGGACTGAAGCTTTCTTT. It translates to CASSLRGGTEAFF. The chain carries TRBV9 and TRBJ1-1; D possibly corresponds to TRBD1 (6 bases). Trimming removed 4 bases from V and 5 bases from J, with 12 bases in between. The CDR3 loop spans 13 amino acids. The germline V gene has CDR1 SGDLS and CDR2 YYNGEE.